This T cell receptor beta chain was retrieved from a study of shared clonotypes between healthy human individuals. In the case of this clone: Its antigen is as yet unknown.

In the study's own analysis: Filtering of immunoSEQ junctional sequences could not match full-length read filtering. Clones were sequenced by immunoSEQ multiplex PCR, and TCRdb holds only the in-frame ones, with some missing. V and J calls plus clone size are reproduced from that table; the DNA served to infer D and trimming. Among roughly 1,600,000 clones listed, approximately 98.5% were seen once. Donation came from healthy HIV-negative adults that had no recent acute infections or vaccinations. Study outcomes and limitations: What naive subsets generally showed was a larger estimated richness than memory subsets showed. A handful of donors showed sharing of approximately 5% of naive CD4 clonotypes.

Unmatched junction bases numbered 9, after V lost 5 bases and J lost 4 bases. CDR3 length: 15 residues. Germline loops: CDR1 SGHTA, CDR2 FQGNSA. The material sequenced was naive CD4+ T cells sorted from blood. Documented subset: CD45RA+ positively selected. This receptor was obtained from a man aged 25-40 years in good health. J is TRBJ2-7 and V is TRBV7-2, with 9 bases fitting TRBD1. CDR3 protein: CASSETGTGLYEQYF. CDR3 coding DNA: TGTGCCAGCAGCGAAACCGGGACAGGGCTTTACGAGCAGTACTTC.